This is a list of T cell receptor beta chains from one sample in a study of blood T cell repertoires in COVID-19. Produced via immunoSEQ multiplex PCR; TCRdb's table is partial and in-frame only. The sample contains tens of thousands of clones, approximately 84% of which appear only once. Sequences were obtained from peripheral blood. The source is a human donor in a cohort sampled during active COVID-19. Each CDR3 is given with its conserved first and last residue. D genes are given only for firm matches. Rows give clone size only sometimes, using once, few, many, or a class for an expanded clone.

V	D	J	size	DNA	CDR3
TRBV5-5	-	TRBJ1-3	-	TGTGCCAGCAGCTTGGCCGTGGGCTACTCTGGAAACACCATATATTTT	CASSLAVGYSGNTIYF
TRBV18	-	TRBJ2-1	-	TGTGCCAGCTCAGCAGGGTCGGACTACAATGAGCAGTTCTTC	CASSAGSDYNEQFF
TRBV3-1/TRBV3-2	-	TRBJ2-2	-	TGTGCCAGCAGCCAAGAAGGAGAGTATTTGCTCGGCGGGCTGTTTTTT	CASSQEGEYLLGGLFF
TRBV5-1	-	TRBJ1-4	-	TGCGCCAGCAGCCCCGGGGGGCATGCAACTAATGAAAAACTGTTTTTT	CASSPGGHATNEKLFF
TRBV7-3	-	TRBJ2-1	-	TGTGCCAGCAGCTTACGGACTGTTGATGAGCAGTTCTTC	CASSLRTVDEQFF
TRBV29-1	TRBD2	TRBJ2-5	-	TGCAGCGTTGGTTCTAGCGGGTCACAAGAGACCCAGTACTTC	CSVGSSGSQETQYF
TRBV6-5	TRBD1	TRBJ1-1	-	TGTGCCAGCAGTTACTCGGACAGGGGGGACACTGAAGCTTTCTTT	CASSYSDRGDTEAFF
TRBV2	TRBD2	TRBJ2-5	-	TGTGCCAGCGGGCTACTGAGCGGGAGGGCCGGGGAGACCCAGTACTTC	CASGLLSGRAGETQYF
TRBV15	TRBD1	TRBJ2-3	-	TGTGCCACCAGCAGAGATGTCGGCCAGGGGGAGAGAGATACGCAGTATTTT	CATSRDVGQGERDTQYF
TRBV14	TRBD1	TRBJ2-1	-	TGTGCCAGCAGCCACGGGACAGGGTTCCAAAGATGGTACAATGAGCAGTTCTTC	CASSHGTGFQRWYNEQFF
TRBV6-5	-	TRBJ2-1	-	TGTGCCAGCAGTTCCCTCCGGGACACCCACAATGAGCAGTTCTTC	CASSSLRDTHNEQFF
TRBV28	-	TRBJ2-6	-	TGTGCCAGCAGTTTCACTGGGGCCAACGTCCTGACTTTC	CASSFTGANVLTF
TRBV6-6	TRBD1	TRBJ1-5	-	TGTGCCACCGGGACAGGGGGCAATCAGCCCCAGCATTTT	CATGTGGNQPQHF
TRBV5-1	TRBD1	TRBJ1-4	-	TGCGCCAGCAGCTTGGGGACAGGGAGGGATGAAAAACTGTTTTTT	CASSLGTGRDEKLFF
TRBV2	-	TRBJ1-4	-	TGTGCCAGCAGTGGTGCAGGTGGTTCACTGTTTTTT	CASSGAGGSLFF
TRBV24-1	TRBD2	TRBJ2-1	-	TGTGCCACCAGTGATTCCCTGAACCGACTAGCGGGGAGATACAATGAGCAGTTCTTC	CATSDSLNRLAGRYNEQFF
TRBV5-1	-	TRBJ2-1	-	TGCGCCAGCAGCGACCGGGAGAGCTCCTACAATGAGCAGTTCTTC	CASSDRESSYNEQFF
TRBV4-1	-	TRBJ1-3	-	TGCGCCGGTTCGACAGACACCACAATTGGAAACACCATATATTTT	CAGSTDTTIGNTIYF
TRBV20-1	TRBD1	TRBJ1-1	-	TGCAGTGCTTGGGACAGGGGGCTGGCTTTCTTT	CSAWDRGLAFF
TRBV5-4	-	TRBJ1-2	-	TGTGCCAGCAGTCCACCGGGAGACTATGGCTACACCTTC	CASSPPGDYGYTF
TRBV19	-	TRBJ1-1	-	TGTGCCAGTAGTGAATTGGGGGGGGCGCAAATTAACACTGAAGCTTTCTTT	CASSELGGAQINTEAFF
TRBV30	-	TRBJ1-3	once	TGTGCCTGGAGTCCATCCTCTGGAAACACCATATATTTT	CAWSPSSGNTIYF
TRBV6-5	-	TRBJ1-2	-	TGTGCCAGCAGACCGGGACACACATTCTATGGCTACACCTTC	CASRPGHTFYGYTF
TRBV2	TRBD2	TRBJ2-2	-	TGTGCCAAACGAGCGGGGAGTGGTACCGGGGAGCTGTTTTTT	CAKRAGSGTGELFF
TRBV7-2	TRBD1	TRBJ2-2	-	TGTGCCAGCAGCTTAGCGGGACAGGGCACCGGGGAGCTGTTTTTT	CASSLAGQGTGELFF
TRBV6-2/TRBV6-3	-	TRBJ1-6	few	TGTGCCAGCAGTTACAATACAGGAAATTCACCCCTCCACTTT	CASSYNTGNSPLHF
TRBV7-2	-	TRBJ2-1	-	TGTGCCAGCAGCTTAACCGGGAGAGGCCGCAACTCCTACAATGAGCAGTTCTTC	CASSLTGRGRNSYNEQFF
TRBV12-3/TRBV12-4	-	TRBJ2-5	-	TGTGCCAGCAGTTTTCGGGGGCAAGAGACCCAGTACTTC	CASSFRGQETQYF
TRBV3-1/TRBV3-2	TRBD1	TRBJ1-3	-	TGTGCCAGCAGCCATATCAATATAGGGACAGCCGGAGACACCATATATTTT	CASSHINIGTAGDTIYF
TRBV18	-	TRBJ2-1	-	TGTGCCAGCTCACCACCTATTAGCGTTCACTACAATGAGCAGTTCTTC	CASSPPISVHYNEQFF
TRBV5-1	-	TRBJ1-1	-	TGCGCCAGCAGCCCCAGGGGAACGAGCACTGAAGCTTTCTTT	CASSPRGTSTEAFF
TRBV7-9	TRBD2	TRBJ2-4	few	TGTGCCAGCAGCTTAACTAGCGGGAGAGGGAACATTCAGTACTTC	CASSLTSGRGNIQYF
TRBV5-1	-	TRBJ2-1	few	TGCGCCACTAAGACGGACGGGGGACTTTACAATGAGCAGTTCTTC	CATKTDGGLYNEQFF
TRBV7-9	TRBD1	TRBJ1-2	-	TGTGCCAGCAGCTCCGGACAGGGAACTAACTATGGCTACACCTTC	CASSSGQGTNYGYTF
TRBV12-5	-	TRBJ1-1	-	TGTGCTAGTGCCCTATCGATGAACACTGAAGCTTTCTTT	CASALSMNTEAFF
TRBV29-1	-	TRBJ1-3	-	TGCAGCGCCAGACCTCTCGGGGACACCATATATTTT	CSARPLGDTIYF
TRBV27	-	TRBJ1-5	few	TGTGCCAGCAGTTTAAGGGAGTTTGATCAGCCCCAGCATTTT	CASSLREFDQPQHF
TRBV7-6	-	TRBJ1-1	-	TGTGCCAGCAGCTTGGGGGCCGCGTCTGTCAATGAAGCTTTCTTT	CASSLGAASVNEAFF
TRBV10-3	TRBD2	TRBJ2-7	once	TGTGCCATCAGCGGAGGAGTAGCGGGAGCCTACGAGCAGTACTTC	CAISGGVAGAYEQYF
TRBV12-3/TRBV12-4	-	TRBJ1-1	-	TGTGCCAGCAGCCCCAGGGGAGACACTGAAGCTTTCTTT	CASSPRGDTEAFF
TRBV28	-	TRBJ2-1	-	TGTGCCAGCAGTCCCTTGCGCAATGAGCAGTTCTTC	CASSPLRNEQFF
TRBV18	-	TRBJ2-7	-	TGTGCCAGCTCACCGGTTTTAAGCGCCGGGTACGAGCAGTACTTC	CASSPVLSAGYEQYF
TRBV2	-	TRBJ1-5	-	TGTGCCAGCAGTGTGGCGCAGGGTAGCAATCAGCCCCAGCATTTT	CASSVAQGSNQPQHF
TRBV30	-	TRBJ1-4	few	TGTGCCTGGAGTGTCGAGCGGACTTCAACTAATGAAAAACTGTTTTTT	CAWSVERTSTNEKLFF
TRBV30	TRBD1	TRBJ2-7	-	TGTGCCTGGGCCGTGGGGGACAGGGGATCCGAGCAGTACTTC	CAWAVGDRGSEQYF
TRBV27	TRBD2	TRBJ2-7	-	TGTGCCAGCAGTTTAGTAGCGGGAGGTCACTACGAGCAGTACTTC	CASSLVAGGHYEQYF
TRBV10-2	-	TRBJ1-5	-	TGCGCCAGCTGGCGGGGCGAGATAGGCAATCAGCCCCAGCATTTT	CASWRGEIGNQPQHF
TRBV10-1	-	TRBJ1-2	-	TGCGCCAGCAGTGAGAGGGGCGGCCGGAACTATGGCTACACCTTC	CASSERGGRNYGYTF
TRBV19	-	TRBJ2-5	-	TGTGCCAGCCGTAGCCGGGGGATGGGCGAGACCCAGTACTTC	CASRSRGMGETQYF
TRBV5-6	-	TRBJ2-7	-	TGTGCCAGCAGCCTGACAGTTTCCGAGCAGTACTTC	CASSLTVSEQYF
TRBV5-1	TRBD2	TRBJ2-4	-	TGCGCCAGCAGCTTTGAGACTAGCGGGGTTCTAGGCAAAAACATTCAGTACTTC	CASSFETSGVLGKNIQYF
TRBV4-1	-	TRBJ1-1	-	TGCGCCAGCAGCCAAGTTCAGGGAATTATCTCTGAAGCTTTCTTT	CASSQVQGIISEAFF
TRBV7-3	TRBD1	TRBJ1-1	-	TGTGCCAGCAGCATTTCCCGGGACAGTGAAGCTTTCTTT	CASSISRDSEAFF
TRBV19	TRBD2	TRBJ2-1	-	TGTGCCAGTAGTATAGTAGGCGGGAGAAGGGCTAATGAGCAGTTCTTC	CASSIVGGRRANEQFF
TRBV2	-	TRBJ1-5	few	TGTGCCAGCAGTGACTCGGACTGGGTAGGGCATTTT	CASSDSDWVGHF